This entry features one T cell receptor beta chain sequence. Its antigen is unidentified. Generated by immunoSEQ multiplex PCR, the TCRdb table keeps only in-frame clones and is missing some. Here the sample spans approximately 170,000 clones, 85% being singletons. V lost 4 bases to trimming and J lost 9 bases; unmatched junction nucleotides: 7. CDR3 size: 14 residues. The germline V gene has CDR1 SEHNR and CDR2 FQNEAQ (reference sequence). This sample was included in a study of cytomegalovirus exposure and HLA in healthy donors. For the study at large: The same platform was used for the 90 to 150 validation repertoires and the 600 to 700 first-cohort repertoires, a later analysis reported.

Study-wide results and caveats: Cytomegalovirus status, reportedly, was diagnosed with high specificity and sensitivity by the classifier. In vitro testing confirmed a few CMV-associated chains as specific for CMV antigens. TCR beta chains numbering under 200 were designated cytomegalovirus-associated.

The TCR comes from a man between 18 and 29 years old in good health and CMV-seropositive. The chain recombines TRBV7-9 with TRBJ2-1, with TRBD1 matching 9 bases. Material: PBMCs. The CDR3 DNA reads as TGTGCCAGCAGCTCGACAGGGGGTCGTGGTGAGCAGTTCTTC. The encoded protein is CASSSTGGRGEQFF.